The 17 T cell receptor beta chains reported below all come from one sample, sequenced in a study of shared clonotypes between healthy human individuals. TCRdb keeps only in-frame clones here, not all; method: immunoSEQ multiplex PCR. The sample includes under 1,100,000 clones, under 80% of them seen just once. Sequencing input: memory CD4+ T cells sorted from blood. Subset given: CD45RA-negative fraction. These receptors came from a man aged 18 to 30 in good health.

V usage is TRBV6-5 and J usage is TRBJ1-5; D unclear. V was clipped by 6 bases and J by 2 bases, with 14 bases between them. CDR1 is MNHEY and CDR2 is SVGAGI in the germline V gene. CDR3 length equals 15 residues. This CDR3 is CASSLEARGNQPQHF. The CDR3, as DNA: TGTGCCAGCAGCCTAGAAGCTAGAGGCAATCAGCCCCAGCATTTT.

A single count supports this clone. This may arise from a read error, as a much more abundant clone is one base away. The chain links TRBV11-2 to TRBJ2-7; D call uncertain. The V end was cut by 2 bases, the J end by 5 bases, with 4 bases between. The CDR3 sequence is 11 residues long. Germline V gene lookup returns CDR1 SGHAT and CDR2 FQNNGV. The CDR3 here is CASSLYHEQYF. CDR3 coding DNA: TGTGCCAGCAGCTTATACCACGAGCAGTACTTC. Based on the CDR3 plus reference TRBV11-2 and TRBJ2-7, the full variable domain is EAGVAQSPRYKIIEKRQSVAFWCNPISGHATLYWYQQILGQGPKLLIQFQNNGVVDDSQLPKDRFSAERLKGVDSTLKIQPAKLEDSAVYLCASSLYHEQYFGPGTRLTVT.

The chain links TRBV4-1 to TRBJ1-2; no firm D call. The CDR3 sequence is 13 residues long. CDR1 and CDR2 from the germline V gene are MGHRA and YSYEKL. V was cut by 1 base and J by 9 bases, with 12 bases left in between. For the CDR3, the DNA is TGCGCCAGCAGCCAAGTGGGCGCCCGTAGCTACACCTTC. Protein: CASSQVGARSYTF.

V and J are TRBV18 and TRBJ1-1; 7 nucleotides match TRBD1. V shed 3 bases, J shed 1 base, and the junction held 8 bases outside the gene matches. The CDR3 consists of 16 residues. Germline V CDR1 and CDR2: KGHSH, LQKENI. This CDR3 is CASSPETGWTNTEAFF. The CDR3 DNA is TGTGCCAGCTCACCTGAGACAGGGTGGACGAACACTGAAGCTTTCTTT.

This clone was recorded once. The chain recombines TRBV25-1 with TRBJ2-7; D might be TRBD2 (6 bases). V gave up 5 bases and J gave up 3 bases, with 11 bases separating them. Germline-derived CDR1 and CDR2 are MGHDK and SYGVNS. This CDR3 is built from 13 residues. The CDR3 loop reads CASSLIGGYEQYF. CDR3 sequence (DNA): TGTGCCAGCAGTTTGATCGGGGGCTACGAGCAGTACTTC.

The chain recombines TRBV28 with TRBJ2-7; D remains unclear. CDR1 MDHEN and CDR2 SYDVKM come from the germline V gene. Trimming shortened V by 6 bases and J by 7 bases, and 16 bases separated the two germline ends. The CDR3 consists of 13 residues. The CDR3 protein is CASSPGPLREQYF. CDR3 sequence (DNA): TGTGCCAGCAGCCCCGGGCCCCTAAGGGAGCAGTACTTC.

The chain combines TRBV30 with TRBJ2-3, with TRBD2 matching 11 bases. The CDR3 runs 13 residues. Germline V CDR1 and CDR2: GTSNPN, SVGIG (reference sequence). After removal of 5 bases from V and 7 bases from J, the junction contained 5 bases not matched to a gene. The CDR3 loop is CAWETSGTYTQYF. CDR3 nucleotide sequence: TGTGCCTGGGAGACTAGCGGGACTTATACGCAGTATTTT.

The CDR3 region is CASSPPAGDIQYF. The CDR3 DNA reads TGTGCCAGCTCACCACCAGCTGGAGACATTCAGTACTTC. J is TRBJ2-4 and V is TRBV18; D unclear. There are 13 residues in the CDR3. The germline V and J ends were trimmed by 0 bases and 8 bases, with 8 bases remaining between them. Germline CDR1 KGHSH, CDR2 LQKENI. Combining the CDR3 with reference TRBV18 and TRBJ2-4 gives the whole variable domain NAGVMQNPRHLVRRRGQEARLRCSPMKGHSHVYWYRQLPEEGLKFMVYLQKENIIDESGMPKERFSAEFPKEGPSILRIQQVVRGDSAAYFCASSPPAGDIQYFGAGTRLSVL.

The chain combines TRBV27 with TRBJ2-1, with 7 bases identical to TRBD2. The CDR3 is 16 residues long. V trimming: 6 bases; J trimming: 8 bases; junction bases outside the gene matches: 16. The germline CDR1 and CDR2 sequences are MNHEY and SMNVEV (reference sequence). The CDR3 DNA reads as TGTGCCAGCAGCCCCAGCCGGGTCGGGAGGAGCCATGAGCAGTTCTTC. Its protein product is CASSPSRVGRSHEQFF.

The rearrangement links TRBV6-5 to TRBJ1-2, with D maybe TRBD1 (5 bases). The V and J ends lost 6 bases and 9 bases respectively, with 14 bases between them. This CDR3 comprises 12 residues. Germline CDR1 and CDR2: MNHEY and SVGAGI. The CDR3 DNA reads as TGTGCCAGCAGCGACAGCTTTTTTAGCTACACCTTC. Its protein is CASSDSFFSYTF.

The CDR3 nucleotides read TGTGCCAGCAGCTTATACGGGGAAAACTCCTACGAGCAGTACTTC. Encoded protein: CASSLYGENSYEQYF. The chain couples TRBV7-2 to TRBJ2-7; perhaps TRBD2 as D (5 bases). Germline-derived CDR1 and CDR2 are SGHTA and FQGNSA. This CDR3 has 15 residues. The ends were cut back, 2 bases at V and 0 bases at J, with 11 bases in the middle. Complete variable domain (other parts from reference TRBV7-2 and TRBJ2-7): GAGVSQSPSNKVTEKGKDVELRCDPISGHTALYWYRQSLGQGLEFLIYFQGNSAPDKSGLPSDRFSAERTGGSVSTLTIQRTQQEDSAVYLCASSLYGENSYEQYFGPGTRLTVT.

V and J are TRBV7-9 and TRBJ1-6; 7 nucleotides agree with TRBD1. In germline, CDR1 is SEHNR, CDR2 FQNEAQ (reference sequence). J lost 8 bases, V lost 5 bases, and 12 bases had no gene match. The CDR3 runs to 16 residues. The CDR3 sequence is CASSAVQGVIYSPLHF. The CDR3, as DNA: TGTGCCAGCAGCGCCGTCCAGGGGGTGATTTATTCACCCCTCCACTTT. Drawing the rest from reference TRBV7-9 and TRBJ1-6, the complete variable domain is DTGVSQNPRHKITKRGQNVTFRCDPISEHNRLYWYRQTLGQGPEFLTYFQNEAQLEKSRLLSDRFSAERPKGSFSTLEIQRTEQGDSAMYLCASSAVQGVIYSPLHFGNGTRLTVT.

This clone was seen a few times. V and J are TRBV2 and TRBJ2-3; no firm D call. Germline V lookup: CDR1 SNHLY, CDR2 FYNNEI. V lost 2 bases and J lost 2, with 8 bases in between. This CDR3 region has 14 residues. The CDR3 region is CASSELTDTDTQYF. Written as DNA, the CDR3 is TGTGCCAGCAGTGAACTCACGGACACAGATACGCAGTATTTT.

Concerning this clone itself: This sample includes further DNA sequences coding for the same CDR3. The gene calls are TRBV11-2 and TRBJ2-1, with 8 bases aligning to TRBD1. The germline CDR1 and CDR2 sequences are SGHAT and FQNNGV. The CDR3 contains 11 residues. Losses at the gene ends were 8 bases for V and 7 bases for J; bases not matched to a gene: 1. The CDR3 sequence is CASGQGNEQFF. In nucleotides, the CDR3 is TGTGCCAGCGGACAGGGTAATGAGCAGTTCTTC.

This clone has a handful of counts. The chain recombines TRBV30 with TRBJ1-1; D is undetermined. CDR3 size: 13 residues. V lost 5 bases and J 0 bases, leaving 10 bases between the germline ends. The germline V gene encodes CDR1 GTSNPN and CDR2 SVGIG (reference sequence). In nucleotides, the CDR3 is TGTGCCTGGGACATTGGCATGAACACTGAAGCTTTCTTT. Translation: CAWDIGMNTEAFF. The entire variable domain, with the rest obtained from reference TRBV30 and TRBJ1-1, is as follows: SQTIHQWPATLVQPVGSPLSLECTVEGTSNPNLYWYRQAAGRGLQLLFYSVGIGQISSEVPQNLSASRPQDRQFILSSKKLLLSDSGFYLCAWDIGMNTEAFFGQGTRLTVV.

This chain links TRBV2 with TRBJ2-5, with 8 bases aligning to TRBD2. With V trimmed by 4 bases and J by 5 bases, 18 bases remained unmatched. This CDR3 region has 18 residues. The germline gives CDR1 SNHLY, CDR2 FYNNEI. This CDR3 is CASSVGLSGGGSRETQYF. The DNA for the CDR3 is TGTGCCAGCAGTGTGGGACTAAGCGGGGGTGGGTCCAGGGAGACCCAGTACTTC.

CDR3 region: CASKLLGGGSNQPQHF. The CDR3 coding sequence is TGTGCCAGCAAATTACTCGGAGGGGGAAGCAATCAGCCCCAGCATTTT. This chain uses TRBV28 with TRBJ1-5; possible D gene TRBD1, 6 bases. Germline V gives CDR1 MDHEN, CDR2 SYDVKM. With 7 bases removed from V and 1 base from J, the gap between germline ends came to 17 bases. The CDR3 totals 16 residues.